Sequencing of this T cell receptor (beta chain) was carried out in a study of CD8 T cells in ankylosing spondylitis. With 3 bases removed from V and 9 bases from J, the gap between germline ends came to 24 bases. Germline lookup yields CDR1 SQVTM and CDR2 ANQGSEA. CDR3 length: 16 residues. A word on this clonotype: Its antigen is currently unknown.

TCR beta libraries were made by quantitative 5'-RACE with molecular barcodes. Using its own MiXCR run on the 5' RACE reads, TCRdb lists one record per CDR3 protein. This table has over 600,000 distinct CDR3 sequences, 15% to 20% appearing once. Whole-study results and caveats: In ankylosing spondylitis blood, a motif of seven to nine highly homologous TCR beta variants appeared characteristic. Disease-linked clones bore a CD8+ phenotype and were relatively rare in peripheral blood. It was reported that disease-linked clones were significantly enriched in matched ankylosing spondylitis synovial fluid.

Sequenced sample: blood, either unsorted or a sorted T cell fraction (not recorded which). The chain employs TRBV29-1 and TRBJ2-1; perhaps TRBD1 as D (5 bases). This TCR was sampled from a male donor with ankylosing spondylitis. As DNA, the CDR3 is TGCAGCGTTGAGGCATTAGGGGTCACTCAGACCGGTGAGCAGTTCTTC. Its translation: CSVEALGVTQTGEQFF.